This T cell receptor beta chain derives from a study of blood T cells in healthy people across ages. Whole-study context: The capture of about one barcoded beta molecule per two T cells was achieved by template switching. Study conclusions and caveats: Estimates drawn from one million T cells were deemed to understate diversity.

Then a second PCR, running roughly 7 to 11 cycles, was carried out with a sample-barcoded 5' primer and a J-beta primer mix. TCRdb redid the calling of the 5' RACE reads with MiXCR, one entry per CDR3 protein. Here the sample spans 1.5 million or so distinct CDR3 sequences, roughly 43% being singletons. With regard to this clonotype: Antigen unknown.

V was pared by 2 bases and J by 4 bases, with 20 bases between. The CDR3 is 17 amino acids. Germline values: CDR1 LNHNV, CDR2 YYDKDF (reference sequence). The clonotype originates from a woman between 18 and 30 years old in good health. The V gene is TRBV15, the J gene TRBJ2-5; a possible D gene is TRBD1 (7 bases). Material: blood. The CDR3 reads CATSRSPVGGGGETQYF. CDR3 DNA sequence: TGTGCCACCAGCAGATCCCCGGTAGGAGGGGGCGGAGAGACCCAGTACTTC.